One and the same sample provided the 22 T cell receptor beta chains below, sequenced in a study of shared clonotypes between healthy human individuals. The protocol was immunoSEQ multiplex PCR, while the TCRdb copy is restricted to in-frame clones and leaves out a portion. This table has about 580,000 clones, roughly 98% appearing once. The naive CD8 subset, CD45RO-negative cells positively selected for CCR7, excluded terminally differentiated effector memory CD45RA+ cells. The sample taken for sequencing was naive CD8+ T cells sorted from blood. The source of these receptors is a man between 25 and 39 years old in good health.

The J gene is TRBJ2-1, the V gene TRBV5-1; TRBD2 aligns across 9 bases. This CDR3 region has 15 residues. Germline CDR1 reads SGHRS; CDR2 reads YFSETQ. The V and J ends lost 0 bases and 8 bases, in that order; junction bases with no gene match: 6. Here the CDR3 DNA reads TGCGCCAGCAGCTTGGTCACTAGCGGGTGGGATGAGCAGTTCTTC. It yields the protein CASSLVTSGWDEQFF.

The gene calls are TRBV6-5 and TRBJ2-7, with TRBD2 identical over 8 bases. Germline lookup yields CDR1 MNHEY and CDR2 SVGAGI. The trim removed 5 bases at V and 3 bases at J, leaving 9 bases unmatched. The CDR3 has 15 residues. In DNA, the CDR3 is TGTGCCAGCAGTGGCGGTGCGGGAGGAGTCTACGAGCAGTACTTC. Amino acids: CASSGGAGGVYEQYF.

The chain links TRBV5-1 to TRBJ2-7; the match to TRBD1 covers 8 bases. The V gene end was trimmed by 1 base and the J gene end by 4 bases; junction bases not matched to a gene: 13. Germline V gives CDR1 SGHRS, CDR2 YFSETQ. The CDR3 has 17 residues. DNA for the CDR3: TGCGCCAGCAGCTTGAATGGAGGACAGGGAAGAGGATACGAGCAGTACTTC. Translation: CASSLNGGQGRGYEQYF.

This clone has a single count. The chain employs TRBV2 and TRBJ2-7; 12 bases map to TRBD2. Germline V gives CDR1 SNHLY, CDR2 FYNNEI. With 4 bases clipped from V and 1 base from J, the junction kept 8 bases outside the gene matches. CDR3 length: 17 residues. The CDR3 DNA sequence: TGTGCCAGCAGTGGGCTACTAGCGGGAGGACCATCCTACGAGCAGTACTTC. This translates into CASSGLLAGGPSYEQYF. Based on the CDR3 plus reference TRBV2 and TRBJ2-7, the full variable domain is EPEVTQTPSHQVTQMGQEVILRCVPISNHLYFYWYRQILGQKVEFLVSFYNNEISEKSEIFDDQFSVERPDGSNFTLKIRSTKLEDSAMYFCASSGLLAGGPSYEQYFGPGTRLTVT.

This chain connects TRBV2 to TRBJ2-7; no clear D. The CDR3 length is 13 residues. Trimming stripped 0 bases from V and 2 bases from J, with 5 bases between. Germline values: CDR1 SNHLY, CDR2 FYNNEI. The CDR3 reads CASSEAAAYEQYF. The CDR3 DNA reads as TGTGCCAGCAGTGAAGCGGCGGCCTACGAGCAGTACTTC.

This chain joins TRBV7-9 and TRBJ1-2, with a possible D match to TRBD1 (5 bases). This CDR3 spans 12 amino acids. V lost 8 bases and J lost 12, with 19 bases in between. Germline V lookup: CDR1 SEHNR, CDR2 FQNEAQ (reference sequence). CDR3 in amino acids: CASLPQESVDTF. The DNA of the CDR3 is TGTGCCAGCCTTCCACAGGAGTCGGTAGACACCTTC.

V and J are TRBV9 and TRBJ2-3; 11 nucleotides align to TRBD2. Germline V lookup: CDR1 SGDLS, CDR2 YYNGEE. Germline trimming cut 4 bases from V and 5 bases from J; bases unmatched to any gene: 9. This CDR3 region has 16 residues. The CDR3 DNA reads as TGTGCCAGCAGCTCCATTAGCGGGAGGGCCGGAGATACGCAGTATTTT. This translates into CASSSISGRAGDTQYF.

This rearrangement joins TRBV13 to TRBJ1-3, with 9 bases aligning to TRBD1. V dropped 6 bases and J dropped 8; count of bases not matched to a gene: 5. This CDR3 contains 13 residues. CDR1 is PRHDT, CDR2 FYEKMQ, per germline (reference sequence). In DNA form, the CDR3 reads TGTGCCAGCAGGGGGGGACAGGGAGACACCATATATTTT. The encoded protein is CASRGGQGDTIYF.

J is TRBJ1-2 and V is TRBV7-9, with D uncertain. V lost 1 base and J lost 1, with 7 bases in between. The V gene's germline CDR1 is SEHNR and CDR2 FQNEAQ (reference sequence). The length of the CDR3 is 14 residues. The CDR3 loop is CASSLVNLNYGYTF. CDR3 DNA: TGTGCCAGCAGCTTAGTCAACCTTAACTATGGCTACACCTTC.

As regards this clone: This CDR3 is also generated by other DNA sequences in the sample. The chain couples TRBV29-1 to TRBJ1-1; unclear D gene. CDR1 and CDR2 (germline): SQVTM, ANQGSEA. V dropped 3 bases and J dropped 7 bases, with 6 bases sitting between them. The length of the CDR3 is 10 residues. The CDR3 coding sequence is TGCAGCGTTGAGGGAGGTGAAGCTTTCTTT. This encodes CSVEGGEAFF.

This clone has a handful of counts. J is TRBJ2-7 and V is TRBV11-2, with D possibly being TRBD2 (6 bases). The germline gives CDR1 SGHAT, CDR2 FQNNGV. V lost 1 base and J lost 4, with 8 bases in between. This CDR3 is 13 amino acids long. Here the CDR3 DNA reads TGTGCCAGCAGCTTAGCGGGGGAATACGAGCAGTACTTC. This sequence encodes CASSLAGEYEQYF.

The V gene is TRBV29-1, the J gene TRBJ1-1; TRBD1 aligns across 8 bases. V was clipped by 0 bases and J by 2 bases; unmatched bases: 2. Germline V gene sequence: CDR1 SQVTM, CDR2 ANQGSEA. This CDR3 contains 14 residues. The CDR3 reads CSVEEDRDNTEAFF. DNA of the CDR3: TGCAGCGTTGAAGAGGACAGGGATAACACTGAAGCTTTCTTT.

The V gene is TRBV7-4, the J gene TRBJ1-4; D is perhaps TRBD1 (5 bases). Per germline, CDR1 SGHVT and CDR2 SQSDAQ. Trimming stripped 5 bases from V and 5 bases from J, with 18 bases between. CDR3 length: 16 amino acids. DNA of the CDR3: TGTGCCAGCAGCCACACGACAGCTGAGACCAATGAAAAACTGTTTTTT. Its translation is CASSHTTAETNEKLFF. The entire variable domain, with the rest obtained from reference TRBV7-4 and TRBJ1-4, is as follows: GAGVSQSPRYKVAKRGRDVALRCDSISGHVTLYWYRQTLGQGSEVLTYSQSDAQRDKSGRPSGRFSAERPERSVSTLKIQRTEQGDSAVYLCASSHTTAETNEKLFFGSGTQLSVL.

The chain is built from TRBV5-6 and TRBJ2-2; no definite D call. CDR3 length: 13 amino acids. Germline CDR1 reads SGHDT; CDR2 reads YYEEEE. The V and J ends lost 1 base and 5 bases respectively, with 6 bases between them. CDR3 coding DNA: TGTGCCAGCAGCTTGTCTGGGACCGGGGAGCTGTTTTTT. It encodes CASSLSGTGELFF.

The rearrangement links TRBV2 to TRBJ2-5; 11 nucleotides agree with TRBD2. Germline values: CDR1 SNHLY, CDR2 FYNNEI. This CDR3 region has 18 residues. The V segment lost 6 bases and the J segment 5 bases; nucleotides outside the gene matches: 17. CDR3 sequence reads: CASSDDSGRGEGWETQYF. CDR3 bases: TGTGCCAGCAGCGATGATAGCGGGAGGGGAGAAGGCTGGGAGACCCAGTACTTC.

The V call is TRBV7-3, the J call TRBJ2-1; D possibly corresponds to TRBD1 (5 bases). With 5 bases removed from V and 9 bases from J, the gap between germline ends came to 11 bases. Germline CDR1 reads SGHTA; CDR2 reads FQGTGA. CDR3 length: 12 amino acids. In DNA, the CDR3 is TGTGCCAGCAGCCCCGCCCAGGGTGAGCAGTTCTTC. Encoded protein: CASSPAQGEQFF.

J is TRBJ2-3 and V is TRBV10-2; D gene unclear. The V end was cut by 8 bases, the J end by 4 bases, with 4 bases between. Germline CDR1 reads WSHSY; CDR2 reads SAAADI. The CDR3 loop spans 10 amino acids. This CDR3 reads CASEADTQYF. The CDR3, as DNA: TGCGCCAGCGAGGCAGATACGCAGTATTTT.

The J gene is TRBJ2-7, the V gene TRBV7-9, with D perhaps matching TRBD2 (5 bases). V lost 1 base, J lost 4 bases, and 11 bases lay in between. The CDR3 is made up of 14 amino acids. Germline CDR1 reads SEHNR; CDR2 reads FQNEAQ (reference sequence). The CDR3 DNA is TGTGCCAGCAGCTTAGGCGGGCAAACTTACGAGCAGTACTTC. This gives the protein CASSLGGQTYEQYF.

J is TRBJ2-1 and V is TRBV28; a possible D gene is TRBD2 (5 bases). The V end was cut by 10 bases, the J end by 1 base, with 14 bases between. The CDR3 spans 14 residues. The germline gives CDR1 MDHEN, CDR2 SYDVKM. CDR3 in amino acids: CATDPGESYNEQFF. For the CDR3, the DNA is TGTGCCACCGATCCCGGGGAATCCTACAATGAGCAGTTCTTC. The variable domain in full, with the rest retrieved from reference TRBV28 and TRBJ2-1, is DVKVTQSSRYLVKRTGEKVFLECVQDMDHENMFWYRQDPGLGLRLIYFSYDVKMKEKGDIPEGYSVSREKKERFSLILESASTNQTSMYLCATDPGESYNEQFFGPGTRLTVL.

CDR3 sequence: CSVELAGGSSYNEQFF. The CDR3 nucleotides read TGCAGCGTTGAACTAGCGGGGGGGAGCTCCTACAATGAGCAGTTCTTC. V and J are TRBV29-1 and TRBJ2-1; TRBD2 matches at 12 bases. CDR1 and CDR2 from the germline V gene are SQVTM and ANQGSEA. The CDR3 has 16 residues. The V segment lost 2 bases and the J segment 0 bases; nucleotides outside the gene matches: 2.

V gene TRBV11-2 combines with J gene TRBJ2-7; TRBD1 agrees at 7 bases. The CDR3 extends over 14 amino acids. Germline V lookup: CDR1 SGHAT, CDR2 FQNNGV. Losses at the gene ends were 6 bases for V and 2 bases for J; bases not matched to a gene: 7. The CDR3 loop is CASRINRGTYEQYF. As DNA, the CDR3 is TGTGCCAGCAGGATAAACAGGGGTACCTACGAGCAGTACTTC.

This clone was counted once. The chain has TRBV9 and TRBJ2-1; 7 bases fit TRBD2. Germline CDR1 reads SGDLS; CDR2 reads YYNGEE. This CDR3 has 14 amino acids. V lost 6 bases to trimming and J lost 7 bases; unmatched junction nucleotides: 10. This CDR3 reads CASTHGGSWNEQFF. CDR3 sequence (DNA): TGTGCCAGCACCCACGGCGGGAGTTGGAATGAGCAGTTCTTC.